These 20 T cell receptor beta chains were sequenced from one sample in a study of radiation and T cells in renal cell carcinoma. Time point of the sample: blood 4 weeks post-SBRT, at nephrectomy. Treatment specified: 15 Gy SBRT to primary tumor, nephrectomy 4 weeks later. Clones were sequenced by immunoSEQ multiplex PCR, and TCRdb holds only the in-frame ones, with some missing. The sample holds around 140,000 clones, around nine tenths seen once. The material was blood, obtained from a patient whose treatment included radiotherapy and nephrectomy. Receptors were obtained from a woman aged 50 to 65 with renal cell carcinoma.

The CDR3 nucleotides are TGTGCCAGCAGCCCTGGTAACGGGGAGCTGTTTTTT. The encoded protein is CASSPGNGELFF. The chain carries TRBV9 and TRBJ2-2, with D unresolved. Germline CDR1 is SGDLS and CDR2 is YYNGEE. Trimming removed 4 bases from V and 7 bases from J, with 8 bases in between. The CDR3 covers 12 residues.

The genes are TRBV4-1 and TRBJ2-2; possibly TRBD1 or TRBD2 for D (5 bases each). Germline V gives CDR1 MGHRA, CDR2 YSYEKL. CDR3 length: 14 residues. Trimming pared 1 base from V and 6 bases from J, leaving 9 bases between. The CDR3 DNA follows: TGCGCCAGCAGCCAAGTTTTGGGGGCCGGGGAGCTGTTTTTT. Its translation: CASSQVLGAGELFF.

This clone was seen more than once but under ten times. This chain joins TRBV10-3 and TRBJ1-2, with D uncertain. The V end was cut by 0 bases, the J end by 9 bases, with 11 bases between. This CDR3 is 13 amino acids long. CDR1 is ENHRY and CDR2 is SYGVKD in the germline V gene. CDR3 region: CAISESVGRRYTF. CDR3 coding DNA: TGTGCCATCAGTGAGTCGGTGGGGAGGCGCTACACCTTC.

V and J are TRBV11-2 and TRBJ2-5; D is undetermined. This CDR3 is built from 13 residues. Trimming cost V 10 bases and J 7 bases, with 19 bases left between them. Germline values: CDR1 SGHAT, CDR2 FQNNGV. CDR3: CATTVGPLGTQYF. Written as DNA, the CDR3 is TGTGCCACAACCGTAGGGCCCCTTGGGACCCAGTACTTC.

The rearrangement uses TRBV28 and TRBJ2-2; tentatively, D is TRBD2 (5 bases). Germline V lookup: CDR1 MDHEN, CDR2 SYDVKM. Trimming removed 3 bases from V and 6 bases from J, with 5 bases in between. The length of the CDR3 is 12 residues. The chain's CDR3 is CASSLRAGELFF. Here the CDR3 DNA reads TGTGCCAGCAGTTTGCGGGCCGGGGAGCTGTTTTTT.

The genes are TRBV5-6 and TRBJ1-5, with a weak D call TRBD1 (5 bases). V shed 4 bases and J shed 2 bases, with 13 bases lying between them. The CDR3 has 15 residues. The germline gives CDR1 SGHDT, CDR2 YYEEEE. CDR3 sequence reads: CASSRRGRGNQPQHF. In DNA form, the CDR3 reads TGTGCCAGCAGCCGCCGGGGGAGAGGCAATCAGCCCCAGCATTTT.

CDR3 in amino acids: CASSVSGGIGNQPQHF. The CDR3 coding sequence is TGTGCCAGTAGTGTCTCAGGGGGAATAGGCAATCAGCCCCAGCATTTT. The V call is TRBV19, the J call TRBJ1-5, with 7 bases matching TRBD1. The germline CDR1 and CDR2 sequences are LNHDA and SQIVND (reference sequence). There are 16 residues in the CDR3. With V trimmed by 5 bases and J by 2 bases, 9 bases remained unmatched.

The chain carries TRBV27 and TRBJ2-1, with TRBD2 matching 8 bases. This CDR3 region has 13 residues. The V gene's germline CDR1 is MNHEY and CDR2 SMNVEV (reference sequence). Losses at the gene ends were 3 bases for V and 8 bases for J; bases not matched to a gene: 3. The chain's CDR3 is CASSFGREDEQFF. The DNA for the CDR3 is TGTGCCAGCAGTTTCGGGAGGGAGGATGAGCAGTTCTTC.

The DNA for the CDR3 is TGTGCCAGCACGTGGACAGGGCGGAAAGAGACCCAGTACTTC. Protein sequence: CASTWTGRKETQYF. V gene TRBV7-8 combines with J gene TRBJ2-5; 8 bases map to TRBD1. Germline assignment: CDR1 SGHVS and CDR2 FQNEAQ. The trim removed 7 bases at V and 3 bases at J, leaving 7 bases unmatched. The CDR3 extends over 14 amino acids.

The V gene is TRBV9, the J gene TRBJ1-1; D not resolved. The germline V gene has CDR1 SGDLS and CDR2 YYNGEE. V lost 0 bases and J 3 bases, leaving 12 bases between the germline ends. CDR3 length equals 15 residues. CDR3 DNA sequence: TGTGCCAGCAGCGTAGAGACAATCAGAGACACTGAAGCTTTCTTT. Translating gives CASSVETIRDTEAFF.

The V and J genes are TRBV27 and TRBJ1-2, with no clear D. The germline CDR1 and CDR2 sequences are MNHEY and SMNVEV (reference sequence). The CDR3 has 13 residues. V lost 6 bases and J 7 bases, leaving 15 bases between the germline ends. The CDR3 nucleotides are TGTGCCAGCAGCTTAAACAGAGTTGGTGGCTACACCTTC. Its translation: CASSLNRVGGYTF.

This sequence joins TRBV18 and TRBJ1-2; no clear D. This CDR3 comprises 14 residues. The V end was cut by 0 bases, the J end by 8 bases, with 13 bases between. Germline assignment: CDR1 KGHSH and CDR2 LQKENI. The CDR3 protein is CASSPPSSAAGYTF. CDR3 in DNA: TGTGCCAGCTCACCACCGTCGAGCGCCGCGGGCTACACCTTC.

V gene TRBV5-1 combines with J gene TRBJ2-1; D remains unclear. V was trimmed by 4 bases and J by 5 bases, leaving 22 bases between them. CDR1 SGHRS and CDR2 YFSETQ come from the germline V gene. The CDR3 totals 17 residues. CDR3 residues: CASSPFGVSSQNNEQFF. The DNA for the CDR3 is TGCGCCAGCAGCCCCTTCGGTGTGAGTAGCCAGAACAATGAGCAGTTCTTC.

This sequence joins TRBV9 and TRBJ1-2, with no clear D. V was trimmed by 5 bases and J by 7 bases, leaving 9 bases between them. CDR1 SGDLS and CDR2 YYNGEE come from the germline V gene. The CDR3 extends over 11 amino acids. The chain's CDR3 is CASRGAVGYTF. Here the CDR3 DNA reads TGTGCCAGCAGGGGAGCTGTTGGCTACACCTTC.

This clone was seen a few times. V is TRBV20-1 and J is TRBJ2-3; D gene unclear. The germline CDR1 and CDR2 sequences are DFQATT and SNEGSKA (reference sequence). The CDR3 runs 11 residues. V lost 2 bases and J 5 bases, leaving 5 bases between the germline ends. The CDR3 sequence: CSARQQDTQYF. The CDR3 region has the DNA TGCAGTGCTAGACAGCAAGATACGCAGTATTTT.

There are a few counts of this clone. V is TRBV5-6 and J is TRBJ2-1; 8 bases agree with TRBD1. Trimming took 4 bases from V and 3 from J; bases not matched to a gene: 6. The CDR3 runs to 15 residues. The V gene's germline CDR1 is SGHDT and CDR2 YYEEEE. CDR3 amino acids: CASSPVGQGYNEQFF. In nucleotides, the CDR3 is TGTGCCAGCAGCCCGGTAGGACAGGGCTACAATGAGCAGTTCTTC.

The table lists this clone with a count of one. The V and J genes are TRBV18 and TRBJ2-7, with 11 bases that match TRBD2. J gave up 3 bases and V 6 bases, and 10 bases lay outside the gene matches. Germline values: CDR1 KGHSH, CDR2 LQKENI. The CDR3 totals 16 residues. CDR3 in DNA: TGTGCCAGCTCTTCATTAGCGGGGGGGCTGGTCTACGAGCAGTACTTC. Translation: CASSSLAGGLVYEQYF.

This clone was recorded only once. CDR3 sequence: CASSSATGAFNEKLFF. CDR3 coding DNA: TGTGCCAGCAGTTCGGCTACAGGGGCTTTTAATGAAAAACTGTTTTTT. The V gene is TRBV6-5, the J gene TRBJ1-4; 7 bases fit TRBD1. CDR1 is MNHEY and CDR2 is SVGAGI in the germline V gene. The CDR3 spans 16 residues. The V gene end was trimmed by 4 bases and the J gene end by 4 bases; junction bases not matched to a gene: 9.

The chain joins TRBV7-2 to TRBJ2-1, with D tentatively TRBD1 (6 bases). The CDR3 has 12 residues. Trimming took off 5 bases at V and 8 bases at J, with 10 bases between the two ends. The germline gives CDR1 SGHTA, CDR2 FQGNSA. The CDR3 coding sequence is TGTGCCAGCAGCGAACAGGGTTATGAGCAGTTCTTC. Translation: CASSEQGYEQFF.

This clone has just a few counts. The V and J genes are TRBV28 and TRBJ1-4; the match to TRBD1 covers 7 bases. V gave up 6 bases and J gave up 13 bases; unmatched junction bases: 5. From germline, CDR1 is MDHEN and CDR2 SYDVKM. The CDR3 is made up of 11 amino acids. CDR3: CASREGARLFF. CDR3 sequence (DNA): TGTGCCAGCAGGGAGGGGGCTAGACTGTTTTTT.